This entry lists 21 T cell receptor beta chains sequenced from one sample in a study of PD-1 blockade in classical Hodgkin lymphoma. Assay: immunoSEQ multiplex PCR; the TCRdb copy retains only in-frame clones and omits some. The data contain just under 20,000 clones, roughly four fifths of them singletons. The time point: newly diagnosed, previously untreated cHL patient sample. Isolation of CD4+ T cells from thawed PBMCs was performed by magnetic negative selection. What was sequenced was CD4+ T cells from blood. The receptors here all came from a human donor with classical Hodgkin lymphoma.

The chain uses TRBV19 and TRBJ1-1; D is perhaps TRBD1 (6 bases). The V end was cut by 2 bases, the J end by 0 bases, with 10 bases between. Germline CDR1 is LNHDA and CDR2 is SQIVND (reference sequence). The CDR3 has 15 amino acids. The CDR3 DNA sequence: TGTGCCAGTAGTATATCCGGGACACTGAACACTGAAGCTTTCTTT. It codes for CASSISGTLNTEAFF. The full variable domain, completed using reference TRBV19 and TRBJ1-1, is DGGITQSPKYLFRKEGQNVTLSCEQNLNHDAMYWYRQDPGQGLRLIYYSQIVNDFQKGDIAEGYSVSREKKESFPLTVTSAQKNPTAFYLCASSISGTLNTEAFFGQGTRLTVV.

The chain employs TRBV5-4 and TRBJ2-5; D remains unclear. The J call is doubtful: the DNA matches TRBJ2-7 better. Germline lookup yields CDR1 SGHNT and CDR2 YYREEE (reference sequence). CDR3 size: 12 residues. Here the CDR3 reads CASQLPGYEQYF. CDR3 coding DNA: TGTGCCAGCCAACTCCCTGGCTACGAGCAGTACTTC.

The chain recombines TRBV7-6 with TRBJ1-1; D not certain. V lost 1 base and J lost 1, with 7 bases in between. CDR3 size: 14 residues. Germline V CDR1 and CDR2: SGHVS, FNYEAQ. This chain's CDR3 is CASSLGGKNTEAFF. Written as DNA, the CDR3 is TGTGCCAGCAGCTTAGGTGGGAAGAACACTGAAGCTTTCTTT.

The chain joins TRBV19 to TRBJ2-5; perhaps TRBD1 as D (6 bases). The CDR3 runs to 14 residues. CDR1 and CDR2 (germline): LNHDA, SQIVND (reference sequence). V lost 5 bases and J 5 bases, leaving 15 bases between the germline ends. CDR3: CASSLQGRGETQYF. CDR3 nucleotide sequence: TGTGCCAGTAGTTTACAGGGAAGGGGGGAGACCCAGTACTTC.

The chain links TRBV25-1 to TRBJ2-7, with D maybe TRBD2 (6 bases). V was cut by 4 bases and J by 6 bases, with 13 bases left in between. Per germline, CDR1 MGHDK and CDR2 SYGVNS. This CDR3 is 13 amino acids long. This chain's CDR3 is CASSVAGSVEQYF. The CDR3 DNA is TGTGCCAGCAGTGTTGCGGGGTCGGTCGAGCAGTACTTC.

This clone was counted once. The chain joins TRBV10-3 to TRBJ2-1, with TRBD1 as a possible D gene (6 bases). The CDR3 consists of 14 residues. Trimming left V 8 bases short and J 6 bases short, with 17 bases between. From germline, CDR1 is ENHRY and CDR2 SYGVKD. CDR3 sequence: CAIRGNRESNEQFF. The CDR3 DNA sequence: TGTGCCATCCGGGGAAACAGGGAGAGCAATGAGCAGTTCTTC.

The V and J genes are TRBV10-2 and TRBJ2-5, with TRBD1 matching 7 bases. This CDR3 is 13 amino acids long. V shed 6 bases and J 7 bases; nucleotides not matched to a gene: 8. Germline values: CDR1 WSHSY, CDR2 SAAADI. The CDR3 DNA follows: TGCGCCAGCAGGGACAGGCGCCGGGTGACCCAGTACTTC. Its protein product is CASRDRRRVTQYF.

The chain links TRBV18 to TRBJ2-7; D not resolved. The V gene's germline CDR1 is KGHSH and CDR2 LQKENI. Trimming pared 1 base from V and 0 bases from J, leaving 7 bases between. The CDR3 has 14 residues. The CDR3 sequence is CASSPLVDSYEQYF. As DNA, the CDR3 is TGTGCCAGCTCACCACTGGTGGACTCCTACGAGCAGTACTTC.

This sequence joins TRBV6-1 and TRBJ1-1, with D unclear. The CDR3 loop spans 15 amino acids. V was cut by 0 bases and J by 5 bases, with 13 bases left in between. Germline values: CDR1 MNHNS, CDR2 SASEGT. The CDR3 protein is CASSEARQLRTEAFF. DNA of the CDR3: TGTGCCAGCAGTGAAGCGCGGCAGTTGAGAACTGAAGCTTTCTTT.

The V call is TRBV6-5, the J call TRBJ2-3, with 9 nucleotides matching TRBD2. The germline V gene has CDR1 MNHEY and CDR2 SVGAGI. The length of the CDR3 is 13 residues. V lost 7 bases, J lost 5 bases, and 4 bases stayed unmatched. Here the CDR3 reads CASTQTSGDTQYF. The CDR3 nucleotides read TGTGCCAGCACCCAGACTAGCGGAGATACGCAGTATTTT.

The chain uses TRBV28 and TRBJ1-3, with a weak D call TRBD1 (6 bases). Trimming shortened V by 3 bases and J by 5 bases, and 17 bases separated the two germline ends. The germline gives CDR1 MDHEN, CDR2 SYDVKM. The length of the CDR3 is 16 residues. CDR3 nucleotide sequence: TGTGCCAGCAGTTTCGGGCAATGGGGGCTACGAAACACCATATATTTT. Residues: CASSFGQWGLRNTIYF.

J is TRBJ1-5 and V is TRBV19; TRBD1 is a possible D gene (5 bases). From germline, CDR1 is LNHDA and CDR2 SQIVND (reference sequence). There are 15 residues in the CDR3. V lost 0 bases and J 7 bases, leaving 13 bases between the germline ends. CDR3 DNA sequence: TGTGCCAGTAGTATAGAAGGGCAGGGTGGACAGCCCCAGCATTTT. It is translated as CASSIEGQGGQPQHF.

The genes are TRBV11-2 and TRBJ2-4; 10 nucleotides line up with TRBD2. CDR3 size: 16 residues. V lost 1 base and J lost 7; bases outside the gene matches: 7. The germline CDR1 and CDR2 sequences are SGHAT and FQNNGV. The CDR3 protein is CASSLVPAGGINIQYF. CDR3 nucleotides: TGTGCCAGCAGCTTAGTCCCAGCGGGAGGGATCAACATTCAGTACTTC.

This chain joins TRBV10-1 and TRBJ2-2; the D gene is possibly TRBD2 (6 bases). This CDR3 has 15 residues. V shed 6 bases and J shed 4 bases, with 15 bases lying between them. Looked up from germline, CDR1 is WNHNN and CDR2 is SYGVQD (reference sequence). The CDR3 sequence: CASSELAAGTGELFF. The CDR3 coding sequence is TGCGCCAGCAGCGAACTAGCCGCTGGCACCGGGGAGCTGTTTTTT.

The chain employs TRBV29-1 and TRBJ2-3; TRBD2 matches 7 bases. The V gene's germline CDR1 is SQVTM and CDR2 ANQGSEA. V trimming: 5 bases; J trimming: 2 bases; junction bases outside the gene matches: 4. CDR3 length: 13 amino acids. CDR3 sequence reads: CSVLRGTTDTQYF. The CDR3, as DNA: TGCAGCGTTCTGCGGGGGACCACAGATACGCAGTATTTT.

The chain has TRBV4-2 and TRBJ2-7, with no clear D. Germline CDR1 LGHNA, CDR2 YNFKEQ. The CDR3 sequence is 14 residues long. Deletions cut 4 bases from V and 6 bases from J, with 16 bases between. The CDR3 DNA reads TGTGCCAGCAGCCCAGATGGAAGTTTTCGCGAGCAGTACTTC. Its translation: CASSPDGSFREQYF.

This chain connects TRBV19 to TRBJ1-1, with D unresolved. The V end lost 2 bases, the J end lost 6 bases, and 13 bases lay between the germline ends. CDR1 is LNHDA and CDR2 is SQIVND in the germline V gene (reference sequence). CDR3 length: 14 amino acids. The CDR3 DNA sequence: TGTGCCAGTAGTATACCTCGACCGAGGGCTGAAGCTTTCTTT. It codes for CASSIPRPRAEAFF.

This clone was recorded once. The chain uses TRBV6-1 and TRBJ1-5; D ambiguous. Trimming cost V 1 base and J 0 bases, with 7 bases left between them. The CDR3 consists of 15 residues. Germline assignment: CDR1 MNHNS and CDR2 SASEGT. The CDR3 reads CASSEGTVSNQPQHF. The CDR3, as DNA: TGTGCCAGCAGTGAAGGCACCGTTAGCAATCAGCCCCAGCATTTT.

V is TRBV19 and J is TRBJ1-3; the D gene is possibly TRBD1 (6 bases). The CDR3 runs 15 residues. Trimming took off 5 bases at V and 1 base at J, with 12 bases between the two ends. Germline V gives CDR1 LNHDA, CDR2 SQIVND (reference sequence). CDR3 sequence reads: CASSPTGLSGNTIYF. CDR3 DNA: TGTGCCAGTAGTCCCACAGGGTTGTCTGGAAACACCATATATTTT.

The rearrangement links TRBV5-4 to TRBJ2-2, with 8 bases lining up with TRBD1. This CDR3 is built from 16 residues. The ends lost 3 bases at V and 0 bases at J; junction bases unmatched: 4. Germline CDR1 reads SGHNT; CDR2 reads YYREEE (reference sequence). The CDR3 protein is CASSSYRGANTGELFF. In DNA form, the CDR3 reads TGTGCCAGCAGCTCTTACAGGGGGGCGAACACCGGGGAGCTGTTTTTT.

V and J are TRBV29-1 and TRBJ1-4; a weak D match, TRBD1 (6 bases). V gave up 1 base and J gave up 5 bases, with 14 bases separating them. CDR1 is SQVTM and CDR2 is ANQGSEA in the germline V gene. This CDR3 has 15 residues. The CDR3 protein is CSVEGVGGTNEKLFF. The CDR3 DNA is TGCAGCGTTGAAGGGGTCGGGGGCACCAATGAAAAACTGTTTTTT.